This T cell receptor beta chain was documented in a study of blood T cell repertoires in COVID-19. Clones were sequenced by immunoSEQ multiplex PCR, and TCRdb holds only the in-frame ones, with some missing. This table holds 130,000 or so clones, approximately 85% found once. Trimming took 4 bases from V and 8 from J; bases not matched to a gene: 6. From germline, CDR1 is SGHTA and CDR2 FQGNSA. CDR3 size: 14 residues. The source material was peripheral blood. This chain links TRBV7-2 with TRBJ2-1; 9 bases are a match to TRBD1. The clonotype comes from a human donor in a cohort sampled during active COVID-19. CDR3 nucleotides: TGTGCCAGCAGCTCGCAGGGACAGGGCGATGAGCAGTTCTTC. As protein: CASSSQGQGDEQFF.